The rows below give T cell receptor beta chains drawn from one sample of a study of cytomegalovirus exposure and HLA in healthy donors. Assay: immunoSEQ multiplex PCR; the TCRdb copy retains only in-frame clones and omits some. Here the sample spans about 330,000 clones, approximately 90% being singletons. The sample consisted of PBMCs. The receptors derive from a woman in her 30s in good health and CMV-seropositive. The CDR3 runs from the conserved cysteine through the conserved F or W. A row's size may be missing; if present it is once, few, many or a size class.

v_call: TRBV5-1
clone_size: -
j_call: TRBJ2-7
cdr3_aa: CASSFGTSVAYEQYF

v_call: TRBV29-1
clone_size: -
j_call: TRBJ2-7
cdr3_aa: CSVVSESYEQYF

v_call: TRBV4-1
clone_size: -
j_call: TRBJ1-5
cdr3_aa: CASSNNREDQPQHF

v_call: TRBV10-2
clone_size: -
j_call: TRBJ2-5
cdr3_aa: CASSENVPKETQYF

v_call: TRBV7-3
clone_size: -
j_call: TRBJ2-2
cdr3_aa: CASSYGTHANTGELFF

v_call: TRBV30
clone_size: -
j_call: TRBJ1-1
cdr3_aa: CAWRGDRNTEAFF

v_call: TRBV30
clone_size: -
j_call: TRBJ2-7
cdr3_aa: CAWSVAASEQYF

v_call: TRBV2
clone_size: -
j_call: TRBJ2-3
cdr3_aa: CASSDLASDTQYF

v_call: TRBV29-1
clone_size: -
j_call: TRBJ1-3
cdr3_aa: CSVEGGQNGNTIYF

v_call: TRBV7-8
clone_size: -
j_call: TRBJ1-5
cdr3_aa: CASRLWDTPNQPQHF

v_call: TRBV30
clone_size: once
j_call: TRBJ2-7
cdr3_aa: CAWSTYSGEQYF

v_call: TRBV9
clone_size: -
j_call: TRBJ2-5
cdr3_aa: CASSPRTSRGGATQYF

v_call: TRBV7-6
clone_size: -
j_call: TRBJ2-7
cdr3_aa: CASSFGVQAEQYF

v_call: TRBV4-3
clone_size: -
j_call: TRBJ2-7
cdr3_aa: CASSQDKGAYEQYF

v_call: TRBV10-3
clone_size: few
j_call: TRBJ1-2
cdr3_aa: CAIRTPLTANYGYTF

v_call: TRBV28
clone_size: -
j_call: TRBJ2-5
cdr3_aa: CASRGQGTETQYF

v_call: TRBV30
clone_size: once
j_call: TRBJ2-3
cdr3_aa: CAWNWGGTDTQYF

v_call: TRBV28
clone_size: -
j_call: TRBJ2-7
cdr3_aa: CASSLTGSLYEQYF